The 30 T cell receptor beta chains below were found in one sample sequenced in a study of OX40 agonist ivuxolimab in advanced cancers. TCRdb keeps only in-frame clones here, not all; method: immunoSEQ multiplex PCR. The table records roughly 60,000 clones, roughly 86% of them present only once. This specimen was CD4+ or CD8+ T cells sorted from blood, taken in a trial of the OX40 agonist ivuxolimab. The receptors derive from an adult with an advanced solid tumor such as melanoma, head and neck, liver or kidney cancer.

This chain uses TRBV7-8 with TRBJ1-1; D is perhaps TRBD1 (5 bases). CDR3 length: 13 amino acids. Germline-derived CDR1 and CDR2 are SGHVS and FQNEAQ. Trimming took off 5 bases at V and 1 base at J, with 8 bases between the two ends. The CDR3 DNA reads TGTGCCAGCAGCGGGGACCGGAACACTGAAGCTTTCTTT. Protein: CASSGDRNTEAFF.

The chain carries TRBV6-5 and TRBJ1-1, with 8 bases lining up with TRBD1. There are 14 residues in the CDR3. The V gene end was trimmed by 5 bases and the J gene end by 6 bases; junction bases not matched to a gene: 8. Per germline, CDR1 MNHEY and CDR2 SVGAGI. The DNA for the CDR3 is TGTGCCAGCAGTCAGGGGGCGGTTTTTCCTGAAGCTTTCTTT. It is translated as CASSQGAVFPEAFF.

This chain connects TRBV7-3 to TRBJ2-5; D gene unclear. The V and J ends lost 8 bases and 5 bases respectively, with 9 bases between them. This CDR3 contains 11 residues. Germline V CDR1 and CDR2: SGHTA, FQGTGA. CDR3 region: CASGIGETQYF. The CDR3 region has the DNA TGTGCCAGCGGTATTGGTGAGACCCAGTACTTC.

CDR3 coding DNA: TGTGCCAGCAGGGGGCCTGATCAGCCCCAGCATTTT. Residues: CASRGPDQPQHF. The genes are TRBV10-3 and TRBJ1-5; 8 bases are a match to TRBD1. The CDR3 is made up of 12 amino acids. Germline V gives CDR1 ENHRY, CDR2 SYGVKD. After removal of 10 bases from V and 5 bases from J, the junction contained 4 bases not matched to a gene.

This clone was recorded only once. The chain carries TRBV29-1 and TRBJ2-7; D is possibly TRBD1 (6 bases). The V end was cut by 2 bases, the J end by 3 bases, with 11 bases between. Germline loops: CDR1 SQVTM, CDR2 ANQGSEA. The CDR3 is 13 amino acids. Written as DNA, the CDR3 is TGCAGCGTTGAATCCGGGACAAACTACGAGCAGTACTTC. Amino acids: CSVESGTNYEQYF.

The rearrangement links TRBV15 to TRBJ2-5; a possible D gene is TRBD2 (5 bases). Trimming removed 0 bases at V and 3 bases at J, with 11 bases between. CDR1 is LNHNV, CDR2 YYDKDF, per germline (reference sequence). The length of the CDR3 is 15 residues. The CDR3 region has the DNA TGTGCCACCAGCAGAGACCCCAGCGGAAAAGAGACCCAGTACTTC. It encodes CATSRDPSGKETQYF.

DNA for the CDR3: TGTGCCAGCAGTTCTACCGGGACATTTCCCGAGCAGTACTTC. Its protein product is CASSSTGTFPEQYF. The chain uses TRBV6-5 and TRBJ2-7, with D possibly TRBD1 on 6 matching bases. Germline CDR1 is MNHEY and CDR2 is SVGAGI. V lost 4 bases and J 6 bases, leaving 16 bases between the germline ends. The CDR3 is 14 amino acids.

V and J are TRBV6-4 and TRBJ2-1, with D unclear. Trimming removed 6 bases at V and 11 bases at J, with 11 bases between. Per the germline V gene, CDR1 is MRHNA and CDR2 is SNTAGT. The CDR3 contains 11 residues. In nucleotides, the CDR3 is TGTGCCAGCAGCCTCCTCGAAAAGCAGTTCTTC. Translated: CASSLLEKQFF.

Turning to this clone: Compared with germline, one end of the junction differs, possibly owing to a read error. This chain connects TRBV5-6 to TRBJ2-7; TRBD2 aligns across 12 bases. CDR1 is SGHDT, CDR2 YYEEEE, per germline. The CDR3 has 16 amino acids. This CDR3 is CASNLVLAGGLYEQYF. In DNA form, the CDR3 reads TGTGCCAGCAACTTGGTACTAGCGGGGGGTCTCTACGAGCAGTACTTC.

The chain carries TRBV11-2 and TRBJ1-2; no definite D call. The CDR3 loop spans 12 amino acids. The germline gives CDR1 SGHAT, CDR2 FQNNGV. The ends were cut back, 0 bases at V and 5 bases at J, with 4 bases in the middle. The CDR3 is CASSLERYGYTF. CDR3 nucleotide sequence: TGTGCCAGCAGCTTAGAAAGATATGGCTACACCTTC. The complete variable domain, with remaining parts taken from reference TRBV11-2 and TRBJ1-2, reads EAGVAQSPRYKIIEKRQSVAFWCNPISGHATLYWYQQILGQGPKLLIQFQNNGVVDDSQLPKDRFSAERLKGVDSTLKIQPAKLEDSAVYLCASSLERYGYTFGSGTRLTVV.

The rearrangement joins TRBV7-2 to TRBJ2-5, with D uncertain. CDR1 and CDR2 from the germline V gene are SGHTA and FQGNSA. CDR3 length equals 11 residues. The germline V and J ends were trimmed by 2 bases and 7 bases, with 5 bases remaining between them. The CDR3 loop is CASSLSRTQYF. DNA for the CDR3: TGTGCCAGCAGCTTATCGCGGACCCAGTACTTC.

The chain employs TRBV29-1 and TRBJ1-3; D not certain. V was trimmed by 7 bases and J by 3 bases, leaving 10 bases between them. This CDR3 contains 12 residues. The germline V gene has CDR1 SQVTM and CDR2 ANQGSEA. The CDR3 DNA is TGCAGCGCCTCGACGGATGGAAACACCATATATTTT. It encodes CSASTDGNTIYF.

This clone has only one observation. The chain couples TRBV7-2 to TRBJ2-5; D may correspond to TRBD1 or TRBD2 (7 bases each). TRBJ2-7 explains the end of the DNA better; the J call may be wrong. Germline CDR1 SGHTA, CDR2 FQGNSA. The length of the CDR3 is 14 residues. For the CDR3, the DNA is TGTGCCAGCAGCTCCAGTCCAGGGGGGGCCGAGCAGTACTTC. It encodes CASSSSPGGAEQYF.

The CDR3 DNA follows: TGTGCCAGCTCATTGACAGGCACCTACAATGAGCAGTTCTTC. Protein sequence: CASSLTGTYNEQFF. The chain is built from TRBV18 and TRBJ2-1; a possible D gene is TRBD1 (6 bases). The CDR3 is made up of 14 amino acids. In germline, CDR1 is KGHSH, CDR2 LQKENI. The V end lost 5 bases, the J end lost 2 bases, and 10 bases lay between the germline ends.

The chain uses TRBV28 and TRBJ2-3; perhaps TRBD1 as D (5 bases). V was cut by 6 bases and J by 2 bases, with 9 bases left in between. CDR3 length: 13 amino acids. Germline assignment: CDR1 MDHEN and CDR2 SYDVKM. Here the CDR3 reads CASSRQTTDTQYF. The CDR3 DNA reads as TGTGCCAGCAGCCGACAGACCACAGATACGCAGTATTTT.

The CDR3 DNA reads TGTGCCAGCAGTGATGTGGGGGCCGCGTCGACCGGGGAGCTGTTTTTT. Translating it yields CASSDVGAASTGELFF. The chain links TRBV2 to TRBJ2-2; D is perhaps TRBD1 (6 bases). V was trimmed by 3 bases and J by 5 bases, leaving 16 bases between them. Germline V gene lookup returns CDR1 SNHLY and CDR2 FYNNEI. The CDR3 spans 16 residues.

The chain links TRBV28 to TRBJ2-7, with a tentative D call TRBD2 (6 bases). Per the germline V gene, CDR1 is MDHEN and CDR2 is SYDVKM. The CDR3 has 12 residues. Deletions cut 7 bases from V and 2 bases from J, with 9 bases between. For the CDR3, the DNA is TGTGCCAGCAACCAGCGGGCCTACGAGCAGTACTTC. This translates into CASNQRAYEQYF. The full variable domain, completed using reference TRBV28 and TRBJ2-7, is DVKVTQSSRYLVKRTGEKVFLECVQDMDHENMFWYRQDPGLGLRLIYFSYDVKMKEKGDIPEGYSVSREKKERFSLILESASTNQTSMYLCASNQRAYEQYFGPGTRLTVT.

This chain connects TRBV7-2 to TRBJ2-1; tentatively, D is TRBD2 (5 bases). This CDR3 is 15 amino acids long. V was shortened by 6 bases and J by 9 bases, with 21 bases between the two germline ends. Germline values: CDR1 SGHTA, CDR2 FQGNSA. The CDR3 DNA reads as TGTGCCAGCAGTCCCCCGGGTTTACTTCGGGGTGAGCAGTTCTTC. Translation gives CASSPPGLLRGEQFF.

The gene calls are TRBV7-3 and TRBJ2-2; D may correspond to TRBD1 or TRBD2 (6 bases each). The CDR3 length is 15 residues. Germline V gene data show CDR1 as SGHTA and CDR2 as FQGTGA. Trimming pared 2 bases from V and 3 bases from J, leaving 10 bases between. CDR3 DNA sequence: TGTGCCAGCAGCTTACGGGGGCAGGACACCGGGGAGCTGTTTTTT. Its protein product is CASSLRGQDTGELFF.

V and J are TRBV9 and TRBJ2-1; 7 bases map to TRBD2. The V gene end was trimmed by 0 bases and the J gene end by 4 bases; junction bases not matched to a gene: 4. This CDR3 contains 15 residues. CDR1 and CDR2 from the germline V gene are SGDLS and YYNGEE. CDR3 nucleotide sequence: TGTGCCAGCAGCGTAGCCAGCGGGGAGTACAATGAGCAGTTCTTC. Translation: CASSVASGEYNEQFF.

CDR3 amino acids: CASSLAGTGAQYF. CDR3 nucleotides: TGTGCCAGCAGCTTGGCCGGGACAGGCGCGCAGTACTTC. J is TRBJ2-7 and V is TRBV5-8; 8 nucleotides agree with TRBD1. J lost 9 bases, V lost 0 bases, and 5 bases had no gene match. The CDR3 sequence is 13 residues long. Germline V CDR1 and CDR2: SGHTS, YDEGEE.

The chain employs TRBV5-1 and TRBJ2-1, with 11 bases that match TRBD2. Trimming at V came to 0 bases and at J to 14 bases, leaving 10 bases not matched to a gene. CDR1 is SGHRS and CDR2 is YFSETQ in the germline V gene. The CDR3 is made up of 15 amino acids. Here the CDR3 reads CASSLGLAGYPGEFF. As DNA, the CDR3 is TGCGCCAGCAGCTTGGGACTAGCGGGGTACCCGGGGGAGTTCTTC.

This clone has only one observation. V is TRBV2 and J is TRBJ2-1; D is ambiguous. The CDR3 contains 14 residues. With 4 bases removed from V and 6 bases from J, the gap between germline ends came to 13 bases. Germline CDR1 reads SNHLY; CDR2 reads FYNNEI. The CDR3 DNA reads as TGTGCCAGCAGTGGACCGGGCCAAGGCAATGAGCAGTTCTTC. It translates to CASSGPGQGNEQFF.

The CDR3 loop is CASRQGRDTEAFF. The CDR3 region has the DNA TGTGCCAGCAGACAGGGAAGGGACACTGAAGCTTTCTTT. The chain joins TRBV6-1 to TRBJ1-1; a possible D gene is TRBD1 (6 bases). CDR1 is MNHNS and CDR2 is SASEGT in the germline V gene. The CDR3 totals 13 residues. V was pared by 6 bases and J by 3 bases, with 11 bases between.

The chain employs TRBV7-9 and TRBJ1-4, with 8 bases aligning to TRBD1. CDR1 is SEHNR and CDR2 is FQNEAQ in the germline V gene (reference sequence). V lost 2 bases and J lost 7; bases outside the gene matches: 12. The CDR3 is 17 amino acids. The CDR3 coding sequence is TGTGCCAGCAGCTTAAAGGGGATACAGGGGGGAATTGAAAAACTGTTTTTT. Its protein product is CASSLKGIQGGIEKLFF.

The rearrangement joins TRBV11-1 to TRBJ2-3; 9 nucleotides agree with TRBD2. Trimming at V came to 5 bases and at J to 1 base, leaving 4 bases not matched to a gene. Germline CDR1 SGHAT, CDR2 FQDESV (reference sequence). The CDR3 runs 15 residues. The CDR3 here is CASSPRTSGTDTQYF. The CDR3 region has the DNA TGTGCCAGCAGCCCCCGGACTAGCGGCACAGATACGCAGTATTTT.

This clone was counted once. V and J are TRBV5-1 and TRBJ2-3; D is ambiguous. Per the germline V gene, CDR1 is SGHRS and CDR2 is YFSETQ. CDR3 length: 16 residues. The V end lost 0 bases, the J end lost 2 bases, and 13 bases lay between the germline ends. The CDR3 DNA is TGCGCCAGCAGCTTGGAGGTGTCGCTTTCCACAGATACGCAGTATTTT. Protein sequence: CASSLEVSLSTDTQYF.

The genes are TRBV5-6 and TRBJ1-1; no clear D gene. V lost 4 bases and J lost 5, with 12 bases in between. Germline CDR1 SGHDT, CDR2 YYEEEE. This CDR3 has 13 residues. CDR3 amino acids: CASSGGSGTEAFF. CDR3 nucleotide sequence: TGTGCCAGCAGCGGAGGGAGTGGGACTGAAGCTTTCTTT. Based on the CDR3 plus reference TRBV5-6 and TRBJ1-1, the full variable domain is DAGVTQSPTHLIKTRGQQVTLRCSPKSGHDTVSWYQQALGQGPQFIFQYYEEEERQRGNFPDRFSGHQFPNYSSELNVNALLLGDSALYLCASSGGSGTEAFFGQGTRLTVV.

This chain uses TRBV6-5 with TRBJ1-2, with a possible D match to TRBD1 (6 bases). The germline CDR1 and CDR2 sequences are MNHEY and SVGAGI. There are 12 residues in the CDR3. Trimming took 4 bases from V and 8 from J, leaving 11 bases between them. The DNA for the CDR3 is TGTGCCAGCAGTTCCAGGGGCGAAGGCTACACCTTC. As protein: CASSSRGEGYTF.

The CDR3 spells CAWSVGQSYQPQHF. The CDR3 bases are TGTGCCTGGAGTGTCGGGCAGAGTTATCAGCCCCAGCATTTT. V and J are TRBV30 and TRBJ1-5; D remains unclear. Germline V CDR1 and CDR2: GTSNPN, SVGIG (reference sequence). The CDR3 has 14 amino acids. Trimming left V 0 bases short and J 5 bases short, with 11 bases between. The full variable domain, its missing parts supplied by reference TRBV30 and TRBJ1-5, is SQTIHQWPATLVQPVGSPLSLECTVEGTSNPNLYWYRQAAGRGLQLLFYSVGIGQISSEVPQNLSASRPQDRQFILSSKKLLLSDSGFYLCAWSVGQSYQPQHFGDGTRLSIL.